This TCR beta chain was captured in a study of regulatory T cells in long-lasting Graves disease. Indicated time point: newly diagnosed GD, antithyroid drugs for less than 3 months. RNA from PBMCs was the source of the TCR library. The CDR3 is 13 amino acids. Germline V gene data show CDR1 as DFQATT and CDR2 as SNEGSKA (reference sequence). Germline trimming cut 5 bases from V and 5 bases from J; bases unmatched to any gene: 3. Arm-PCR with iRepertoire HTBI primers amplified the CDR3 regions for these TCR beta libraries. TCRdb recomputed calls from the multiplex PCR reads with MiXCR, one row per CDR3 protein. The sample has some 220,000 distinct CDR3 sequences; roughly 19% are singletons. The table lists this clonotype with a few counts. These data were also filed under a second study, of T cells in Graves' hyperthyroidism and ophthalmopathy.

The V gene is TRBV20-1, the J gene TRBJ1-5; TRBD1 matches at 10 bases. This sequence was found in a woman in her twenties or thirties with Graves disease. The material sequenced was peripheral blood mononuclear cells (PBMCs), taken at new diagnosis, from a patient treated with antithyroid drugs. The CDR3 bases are TGCAGTGCTCACGACAGGGGGCATCAGCCCCAGCATTTT. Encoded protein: CSAHDRGHQPQHF.